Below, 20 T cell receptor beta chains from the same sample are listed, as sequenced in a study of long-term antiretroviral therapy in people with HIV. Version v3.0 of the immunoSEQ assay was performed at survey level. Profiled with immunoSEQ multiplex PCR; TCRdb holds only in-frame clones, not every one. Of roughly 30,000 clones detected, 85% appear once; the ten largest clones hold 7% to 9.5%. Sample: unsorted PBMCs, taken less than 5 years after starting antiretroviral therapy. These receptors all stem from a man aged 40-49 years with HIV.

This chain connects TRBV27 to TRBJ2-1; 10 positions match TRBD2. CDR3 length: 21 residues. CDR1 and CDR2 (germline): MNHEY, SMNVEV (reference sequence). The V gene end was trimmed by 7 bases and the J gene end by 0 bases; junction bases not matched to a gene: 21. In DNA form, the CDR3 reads TGTGCCAGCACCCCCCTAGGCCGGCTAGCGGGAGTTGAGAGCTCCTACAATGAGCAGTTCTTC. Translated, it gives CASTPLGRLAGVESSYNEQFF.

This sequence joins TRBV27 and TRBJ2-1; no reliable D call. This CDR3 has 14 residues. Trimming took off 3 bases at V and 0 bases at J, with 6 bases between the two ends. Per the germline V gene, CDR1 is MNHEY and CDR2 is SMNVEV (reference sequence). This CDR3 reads CASSFTSSYNEQFF. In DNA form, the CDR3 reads TGTGCCAGCAGTTTCACGAGCTCCTACAATGAGCAGTTCTTC.

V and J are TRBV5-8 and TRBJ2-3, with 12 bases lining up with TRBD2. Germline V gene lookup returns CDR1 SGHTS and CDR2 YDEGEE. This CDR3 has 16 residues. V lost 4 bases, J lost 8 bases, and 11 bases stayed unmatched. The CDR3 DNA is TGTGCCAGCAGCCCCCGGACTAGCGGGATTTGGGGTACGCAGTATTTT. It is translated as CASSPRTSGIWGTQYF.

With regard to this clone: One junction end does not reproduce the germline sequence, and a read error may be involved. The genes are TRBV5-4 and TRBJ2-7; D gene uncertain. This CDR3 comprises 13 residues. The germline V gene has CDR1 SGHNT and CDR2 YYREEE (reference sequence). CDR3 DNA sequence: TGCCAGCTCGGATCGGTGTACTCCTACGAGCAGTACTTC. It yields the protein CQLGSVYSYEQYF.

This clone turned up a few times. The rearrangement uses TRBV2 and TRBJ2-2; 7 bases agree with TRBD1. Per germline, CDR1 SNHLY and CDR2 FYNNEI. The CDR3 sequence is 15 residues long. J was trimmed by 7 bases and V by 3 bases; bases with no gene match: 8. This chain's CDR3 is CASSDGQGVIGELFF. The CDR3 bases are TGTGCCAGCAGTGACGGGCAGGGGGTCATCGGGGAGCTGTTTTTT.

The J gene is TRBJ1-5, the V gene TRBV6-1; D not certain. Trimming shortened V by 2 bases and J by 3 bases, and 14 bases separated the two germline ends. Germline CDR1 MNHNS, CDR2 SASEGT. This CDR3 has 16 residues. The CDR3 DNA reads TGTGCCAGCAGTGAACCCGACGGATTAATCAATCAGCCCCAGCATTTT. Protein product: CASSEPDGLINQPQHF.

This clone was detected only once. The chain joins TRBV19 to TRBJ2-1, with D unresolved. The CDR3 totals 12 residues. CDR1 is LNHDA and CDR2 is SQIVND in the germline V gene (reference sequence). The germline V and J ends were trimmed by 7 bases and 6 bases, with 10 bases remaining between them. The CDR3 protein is CASNILGNEQFF. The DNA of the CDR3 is TGTGCCAGTAATATCCTGGGCAATGAGCAGTTCTTC. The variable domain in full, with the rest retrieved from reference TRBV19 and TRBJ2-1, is DGGITQSPKYLFRKEGQNVTLSCEQNLNHDAMYWYRQDPGQGLRLIYYSQIVNDFQKGDIAEGYSVSREKKESFPLTVTSAQKNPTAFYLCASNILGNEQFFGPGTRLTVL.

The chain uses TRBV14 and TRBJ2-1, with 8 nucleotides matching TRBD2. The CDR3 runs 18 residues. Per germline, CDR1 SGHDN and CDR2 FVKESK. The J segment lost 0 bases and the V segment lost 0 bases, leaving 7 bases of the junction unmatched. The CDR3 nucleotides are TGTGCCAGCAGCCAAGACCGGGGGGGCGGTAGCTCCTACAATGAGCAGTTCTTC. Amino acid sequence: CASSQDRGGGSSYNEQFF.

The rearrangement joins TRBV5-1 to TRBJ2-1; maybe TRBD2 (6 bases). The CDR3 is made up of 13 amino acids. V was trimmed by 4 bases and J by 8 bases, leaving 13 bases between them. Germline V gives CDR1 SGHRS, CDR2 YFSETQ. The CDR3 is CASSLRRGYEQFF. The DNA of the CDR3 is TGCGCCAGCAGCCTTCGGCGGGGTTATGAGCAGTTCTTC.

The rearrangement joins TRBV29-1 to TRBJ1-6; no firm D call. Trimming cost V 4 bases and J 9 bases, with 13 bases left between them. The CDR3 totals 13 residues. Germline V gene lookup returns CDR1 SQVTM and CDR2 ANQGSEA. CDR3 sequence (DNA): TGCAGCGTTGGAGAGGCATCGGGTTCACCCCTCCACTTT. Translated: CSVGEASGSPLHF.

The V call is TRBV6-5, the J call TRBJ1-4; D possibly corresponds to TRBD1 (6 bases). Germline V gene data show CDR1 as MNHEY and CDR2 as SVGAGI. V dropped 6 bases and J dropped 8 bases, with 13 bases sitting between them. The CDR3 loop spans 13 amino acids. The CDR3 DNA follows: TGTGCCAGCAGGAAAAGGGGGGTGGAAAAACTGTTTTTT. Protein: CASRKRGVEKLFF.

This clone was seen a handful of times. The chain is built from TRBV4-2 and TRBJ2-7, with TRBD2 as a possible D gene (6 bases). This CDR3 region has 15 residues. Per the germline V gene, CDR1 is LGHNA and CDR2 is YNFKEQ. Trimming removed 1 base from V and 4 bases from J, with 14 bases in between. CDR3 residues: CASSQVSSGEYEQYF. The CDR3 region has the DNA TGTGCCAGCAGCCAAGTCTCGTCGGGGGAATACGAGCAGTACTTC.

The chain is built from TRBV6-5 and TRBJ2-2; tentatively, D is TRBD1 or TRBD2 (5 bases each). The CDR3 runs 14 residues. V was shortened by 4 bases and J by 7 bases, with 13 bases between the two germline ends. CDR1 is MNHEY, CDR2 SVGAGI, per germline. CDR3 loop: CASSSPGTNGELFF. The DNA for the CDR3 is TGTGCCAGCAGTTCTCCCGGGACGAACGGGGAGCTGTTTTTT.

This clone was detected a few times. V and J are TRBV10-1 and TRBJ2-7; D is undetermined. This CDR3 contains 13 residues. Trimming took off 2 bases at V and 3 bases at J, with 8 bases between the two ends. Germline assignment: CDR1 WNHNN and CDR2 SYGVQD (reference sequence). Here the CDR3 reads CASSEGVGYEQYF. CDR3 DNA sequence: TGCGCCAGCAGTGAGGGGGTCGGCTACGAGCAGTACTTC.

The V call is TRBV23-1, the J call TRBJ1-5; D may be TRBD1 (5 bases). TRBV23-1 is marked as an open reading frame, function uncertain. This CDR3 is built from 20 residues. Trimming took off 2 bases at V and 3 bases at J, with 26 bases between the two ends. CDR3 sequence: CASSQGGRTPSLRNNQPQHF. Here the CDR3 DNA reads TGCGCCAGCAGTCAAGGAGGAAGGACACCCTCTTTGAGGAACAATCAGCCCCAGCATTTT.

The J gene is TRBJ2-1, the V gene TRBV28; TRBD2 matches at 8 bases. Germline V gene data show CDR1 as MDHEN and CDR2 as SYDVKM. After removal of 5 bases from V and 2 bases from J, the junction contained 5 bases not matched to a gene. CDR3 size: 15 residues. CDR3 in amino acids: CASSPVAGPYNEQFF. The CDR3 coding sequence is TGTGCCAGCAGTCCCGTAGCGGGACCCTACAATGAGCAGTTCTTC.

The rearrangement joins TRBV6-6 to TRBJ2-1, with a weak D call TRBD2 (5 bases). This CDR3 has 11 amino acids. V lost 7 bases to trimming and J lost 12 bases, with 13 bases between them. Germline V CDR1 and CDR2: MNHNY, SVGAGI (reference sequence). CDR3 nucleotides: TGTGCCAGCAAGGGAAGCGGTTGGCAGTTCTTC. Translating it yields CASKGSGWQFF.

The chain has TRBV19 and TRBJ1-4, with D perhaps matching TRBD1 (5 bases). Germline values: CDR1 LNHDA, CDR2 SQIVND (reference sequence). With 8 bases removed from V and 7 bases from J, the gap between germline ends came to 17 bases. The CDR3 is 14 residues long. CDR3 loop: CASSLGAPGEKLFF. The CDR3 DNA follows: TGTGCCAGTTCACTTGGGGCCCCCGGTGAAAAACTGTTTTTT.

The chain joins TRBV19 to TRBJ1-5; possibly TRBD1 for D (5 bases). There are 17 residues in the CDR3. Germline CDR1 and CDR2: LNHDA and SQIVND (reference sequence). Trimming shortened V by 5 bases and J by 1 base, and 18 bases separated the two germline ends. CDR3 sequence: CASSPRFGGDSNQPQHF. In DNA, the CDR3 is TGTGCCAGTAGTCCCCGTTTTGGAGGGGACAGCAATCAGCCCCAGCATTTT. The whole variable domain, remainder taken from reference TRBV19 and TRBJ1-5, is DGGITQSPKYLFRKEGQNVTLSCEQNLNHDAMYWYRQDPGQGLRLIYYSQIVNDFQKGDIAEGYSVSREKKESFPLTVTSAQKNPTAFYLCASSPRFGGDSNQPQHFGDGTRLSIL.

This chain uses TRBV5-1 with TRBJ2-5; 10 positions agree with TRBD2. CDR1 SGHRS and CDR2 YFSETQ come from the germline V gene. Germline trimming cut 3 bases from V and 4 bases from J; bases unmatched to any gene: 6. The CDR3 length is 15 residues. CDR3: CASSSSGSGSETQYF. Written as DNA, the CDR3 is TGCGCCAGCAGCTCTAGCGGGAGTGGGTCAGAGACCCAGTACTTC.